This T cell receptor beta chain was identified in a study of blood T cell repertoires in COVID-19. Here immunoSEQ multiplex PCR was the method, and the copy in TCRdb shows in-frame clones only, minus some. This sample has some 260,000 clones, with almost 90% found just once. This CDR3 is built from 14 residues. The V end was cut by 4 bases, the J end by 1 base, with 10 bases between. Per germline, CDR1 LGHDT and CDR2 YNNKEL (reference sequence). The sample comprised peripheral blood. This chain connects TRBV3-1 (or the pseudogene TRBV3-2) to TRBJ1-2, with D unresolved. This receptor was taken from a man aged 80 or over with acute or convalescent COVID-19. CDR3 sequence: CASSPDGNNYGYTF. The CDR3 nucleotides read TGTGCCAGCAGCCCGGACGGGAATAACTATGGCTACACCTTC.